Sequencing of this TCR beta chain was carried out in a study of T cells after yellow fever vaccination. Study-wide results and caveats: Weaker in magnitude, the secondary response showed a faster peak on day 5 versus 15.

TCRdb re-derived calls from the 5' RACE reads in MiXCR, one entry per CDR3 protein. The sample carries about 320,000 distinct CDR3 sequences, around 13% recorded once. This clonotype has a count of ten or more. Its antigen is undetermined. The material sequenced was CD4+ T cells sorted from PBMCs, taken 15 days after the yellow fever booster vaccination. This receptor was taken from a man between 18 and 29 years old who received the YFV17D yellow fever vaccine.

CDR3 nucleotides: TGTGCCACCTCCGCGGGACCGAACTACGAGCAGTACTTC. The encoded protein is CATSAGPNYEQYF. This chain uses TRBV7-2 with TRBJ2-7, with a weak D call TRBD2 (6 bases). From germline, CDR1 is SGHTA and CDR2 FQGNSA. Trimming removed 10 bases from V and 3 bases from J, with 16 bases in between. The CDR3 is made up of 13 amino acids.